What follows describes a single T cell receptor (beta chain). This table comes from immunoSEQ multiplex PCR, and its TCRdb copy is limited to in-frame clones, with some not included. This sample yields about 770,000 clones, of which 72% are seen a single time; under 2% belongs to the top ten. This sample stems from a study of shared clonotypes between healthy human individuals. From germline, CDR1 is SGHRS and CDR2 YFSETQ. The CDR3 totals 16 residues. Between the trimmed V and J ends, which lost 0 bases and 7 bases, there was a span of 19 bases. The J gene is TRBJ1-1, the V gene TRBV5-1, with D perhaps matching TRBD1 (6 bases). Sequencing input: memory CD4+ T cells sorted from blood. The subset is: CD45RA-negative fraction. This TCR came from a woman in her twenties or thirties in good health. CDR3 amino acids: CASSLGYRDKGFEAFF. The CDR3, as DNA: TGCGCCAGCAGCTTGGGATATCGGGACAAAGGGTTTGAAGCTTTCTTT.